The rows below give T cell receptor beta chains drawn from one sample of a study of human T cells and chemical hapten exposure. MiXCR was run by TCRdb on the RACE reads, yielding one entry per CDR3 protein. The sample has about 73,000 distinct CDR3 sequences; about 8.5% are singletons. The sequencing used whole blood, collected in connection with sensitization to the hapten diphenylcyclopropenone (DPC). The origin of the receptors is a woman in her forties or fifties with alopecia areata. Some clones in this sample may be carry-over from other donors' samples. Both conserved end residues are part of each CDR3. Clone size appears in some rows only: once, few, many, or a class for an expanded clone.

clone_size: .; v_call: TRBV10-2; j_call: TRBJ2-3; cdr3_aa: CASSQREARTDTQYF
clone_size: .; v_call: TRBV6-2/TRBV6-3; j_call: TRBJ1-1; cdr3_aa: CASSWTRRTEAFF
clone_size: many; v_call: TRBV5-1; j_call: TRBJ1-3; cdr3_aa: CASSPGTGRAFSGNTIYF
clone_size: .; v_call: TRBV12-3/TRBV12-4; j_call: TRBJ2-3; cdr3_aa: CASSFKAGTDTQYF
clone_size: few; v_call: TRBV6-5; j_call: TRBJ1-1; cdr3_aa: CASTPNGVWTEAFF
clone_size: few; v_call: TRBV29-1; j_call: TRBJ1-1; cdr3_aa: CSVFGGMNTEAFF
clone_size: many; v_call: TRBV12-3/TRBV12-4; j_call: TRBJ1-1; cdr3_aa: CASSLGDRAEAFF
clone_size: few; v_call: TRBV5-1; j_call: TRBJ2-7; cdr3_aa: CASSFGDTPAYEQYF
clone_size: .; v_call: TRBV6-6; j_call: TRBJ1-3; cdr3_aa: CASSIITGNTIYF
clone_size: many; v_call: TRBV11-2; j_call: TRBJ1-1; cdr3_aa: CASSLAGSGHTEAFF
clone_size: many; v_call: TRBV20-1; j_call: TRBJ1-5; cdr3_aa: CSAPTRGQSNSNQPQHF
clone_size: .; v_call: TRBV11-2; j_call: TRBJ2-2; cdr3_aa: CASSLDGTGELFF
clone_size: .; v_call: TRBV5-1; j_call: TRBJ2-1; cdr3_aa: CASSLGLAGISYNEQFF
clone_size: few; v_call: TRBV7-9; j_call: TRBJ2-5; cdr3_aa: CASSRGGETQYF
clone_size: few; v_call: TRBV30; j_call: TRBJ2-7; cdr3_aa: CAWSVGVSSYEQYF
clone_size: many; v_call: TRBV20-1; j_call: TRBJ2-3; cdr3_aa: CSAMVAERGRTQYF
clone_size: many; v_call: TRBV20-1; j_call: TRBJ1-1; cdr3_aa: CSARRLGFEAFF
clone_size: .; v_call: TRBV7-2; j_call: TRBJ2-7; cdr3_aa: CASSLDGRASEQYF
clone_size: many; v_call: TRBV5-6; j_call: TRBJ1-5; cdr3_aa: CASSLRGGGAPQHF
clone_size: few; v_call: TRBV6-5; j_call: TRBJ1-2; cdr3_aa: CASSYLGGDRGDRTF
clone_size: once; v_call: TRBV2; j_call: TRBJ1-1; cdr3_aa: CVSSGDSNTEAFF
clone_size: .; v_call: TRBV13; j_call: TRBJ2-7; cdr3_aa: CASSPRGTSGSLGSYEQYF
clone_size: few; v_call: TRBV6-1; j_call: TRBJ1-1; cdr3_aa: CASSEKWNTEAFF
clone_size: .; v_call: TRBV7-7; j_call: TRBJ2-3; cdr3_aa: CASSPTGQGVTDTQYF
clone_size: few; v_call: TRBV12-3/TRBV12-4; j_call: TRBJ2-7; cdr3_aa: CASSLEGRGPYEQYF
clone_size: few; v_call: TRBV7-8; j_call: TRBJ2-3; cdr3_aa: CASSLTEADTQYF
clone_size: many; v_call: TRBV21-1; j_call: TRBJ1-5; cdr3_aa: CASSAGQGYSF
clone_size: few; v_call: TRBV5-1; j_call: TRBJ2-5; cdr3_aa: CASSLPGGGEETQYF
clone_size: .; v_call: TRBV25-1; j_call: TRBJ2-3; cdr3_aa: CASSDLGDTQYF
clone_size: many; v_call: TRBV3-1; j_call: TRBJ1-1; cdr3_aa: CASSQDVWGTEAFF
clone_size: few; v_call: TRBV12-3/TRBV12-4; j_call: TRBJ1-3; cdr3_aa: CASSQGVFRNTIYF
clone_size: many; v_call: TRBV7-3; j_call: TRBJ1-2; cdr3_aa: CASSPDGANYGYTF
clone_size: few; v_call: TRBV7-2; j_call: TRBJ1-1; cdr3_aa: CASSLIRGSMSEAFF
clone_size: few; v_call: TRBV10-3; j_call: TRBJ2-1; cdr3_aa: CAISGYRGGGDEQFF
clone_size: .; v_call: TRBV6-4; j_call: TRBJ2-2; cdr3_aa: CASSRTGAGELFF
clone_size: many; v_call: TRBV20-1; j_call: TRBJ2-7; cdr3_aa: CSARDGTSGSVEQYF
clone_size: many; v_call: TRBV12-3/TRBV12-4; j_call: TRBJ1-5; cdr3_aa: CASSLDGTGRQPQHF
clone_size: few; v_call: TRBV13; j_call: TRBJ1-2; cdr3_aa: CASSSDGRAGGDFGYTF
clone_size: few; v_call: TRBV12-3/TRBV12-4; j_call: TRBJ2-1; cdr3_aa: CASSLAGQGHEQFF
clone_size: .; v_call: TRBV24-1; j_call: TRBJ2-7; cdr3_aa: CATSDAGTVLFCEQYF
clone_size: .; v_call: TRBV9; j_call: TRBJ2-3; cdr3_aa: CASSVTSGADTQYF
clone_size: few; v_call: TRBV12-3/TRBV12-4; j_call: TRBJ1-3; cdr3_aa: CASSFWAVSGNTIYF
clone_size: once; v_call: TRBV6-5; j_call: TRBJ2-6; cdr3_aa: CASTPGQGAPGANVLTF
clone_size: few; v_call: TRBV20-1; j_call: TRBJ2-7; cdr3_aa: CSARDLRGGANEQYF
clone_size: few; v_call: TRBV19; j_call: TRBJ2-5; cdr3_aa: CASSIQGVETQYF
clone_size: many; v_call: TRBV3-1; j_call: TRBJ1-5; cdr3_aa: CASSQGAGSVGQPQHF
clone_size: .; v_call: TRBV7-2; j_call: TRBJ2-5; cdr3_aa: CASSLSAGTQETQYF
clone_size: few; v_call: TRBV20-1; j_call: TRBJ2-7; cdr3_aa: CSARTGTAYEQYF